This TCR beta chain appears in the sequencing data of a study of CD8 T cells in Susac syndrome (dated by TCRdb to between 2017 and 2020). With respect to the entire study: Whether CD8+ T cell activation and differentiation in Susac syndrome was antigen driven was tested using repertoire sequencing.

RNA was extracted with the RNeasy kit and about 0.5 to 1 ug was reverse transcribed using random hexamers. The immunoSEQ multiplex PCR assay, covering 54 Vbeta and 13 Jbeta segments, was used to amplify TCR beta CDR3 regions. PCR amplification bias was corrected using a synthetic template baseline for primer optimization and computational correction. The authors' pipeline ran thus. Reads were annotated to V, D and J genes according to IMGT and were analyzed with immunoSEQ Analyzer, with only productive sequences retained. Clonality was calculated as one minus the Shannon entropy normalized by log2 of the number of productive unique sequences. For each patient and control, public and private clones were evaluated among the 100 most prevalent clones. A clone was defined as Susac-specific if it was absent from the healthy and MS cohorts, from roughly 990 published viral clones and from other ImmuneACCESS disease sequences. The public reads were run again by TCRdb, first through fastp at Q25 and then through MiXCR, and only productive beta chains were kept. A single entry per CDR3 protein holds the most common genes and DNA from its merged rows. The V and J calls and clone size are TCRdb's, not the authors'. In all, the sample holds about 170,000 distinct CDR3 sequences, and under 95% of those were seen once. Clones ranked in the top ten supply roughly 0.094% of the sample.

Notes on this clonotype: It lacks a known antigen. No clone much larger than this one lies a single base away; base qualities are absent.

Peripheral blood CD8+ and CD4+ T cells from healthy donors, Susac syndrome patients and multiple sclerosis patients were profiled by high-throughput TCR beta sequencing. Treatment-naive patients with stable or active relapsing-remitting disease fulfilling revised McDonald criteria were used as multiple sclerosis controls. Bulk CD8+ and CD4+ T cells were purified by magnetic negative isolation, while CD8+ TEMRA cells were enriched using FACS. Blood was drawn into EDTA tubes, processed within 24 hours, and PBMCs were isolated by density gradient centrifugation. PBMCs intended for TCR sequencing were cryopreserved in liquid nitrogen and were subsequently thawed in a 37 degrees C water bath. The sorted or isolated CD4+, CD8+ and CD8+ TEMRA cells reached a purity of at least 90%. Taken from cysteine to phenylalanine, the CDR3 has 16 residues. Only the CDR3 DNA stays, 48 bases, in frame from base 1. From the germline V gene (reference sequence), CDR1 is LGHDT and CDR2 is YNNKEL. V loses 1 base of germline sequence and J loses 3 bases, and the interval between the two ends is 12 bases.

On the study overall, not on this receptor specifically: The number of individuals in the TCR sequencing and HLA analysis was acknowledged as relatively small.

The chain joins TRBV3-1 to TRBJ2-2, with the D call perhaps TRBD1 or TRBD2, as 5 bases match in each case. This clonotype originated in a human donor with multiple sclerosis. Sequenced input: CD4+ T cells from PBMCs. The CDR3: CASSQGGSGYTGELFF. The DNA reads TGTGCCAGCAGCCAAGGGGGGTCGGGATACACCGGGGAGCTGTTTTTT.